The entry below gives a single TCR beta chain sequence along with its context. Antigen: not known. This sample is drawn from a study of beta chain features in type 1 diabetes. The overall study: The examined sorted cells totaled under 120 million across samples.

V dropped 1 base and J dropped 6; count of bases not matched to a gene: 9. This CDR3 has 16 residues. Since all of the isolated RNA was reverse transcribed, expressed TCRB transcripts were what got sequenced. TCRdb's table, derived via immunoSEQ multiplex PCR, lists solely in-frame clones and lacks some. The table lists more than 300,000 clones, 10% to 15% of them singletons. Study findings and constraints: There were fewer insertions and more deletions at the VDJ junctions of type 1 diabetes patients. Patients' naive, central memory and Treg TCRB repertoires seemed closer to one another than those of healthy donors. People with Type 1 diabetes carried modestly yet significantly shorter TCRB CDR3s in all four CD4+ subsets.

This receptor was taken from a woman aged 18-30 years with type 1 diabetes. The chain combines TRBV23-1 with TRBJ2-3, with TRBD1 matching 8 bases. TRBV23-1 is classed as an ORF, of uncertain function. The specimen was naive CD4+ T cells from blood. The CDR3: CASSQWDRQLWDTQYF. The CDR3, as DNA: TGCGCCAGCAGTCAATGGGACAGGCAGCTGTGGGATACGCAGTATTTT.